Following are 11 T cell receptor beta chains from one sample sequenced in a study of read filtering for tumor transcriptome and immune sequencing. The library was built from 400 ng RNA with molecular barcoded adaptors for alpha/delta and beta/gamma chains. TCRdb re-called the reads through MiXCR, storing one row per CDR3 protein. This table has some 50,000 distinct CDR3 sequences, less than 20% appearing once. Source material: a population of CD138-negative cells sorted from bone marrow. The receptor source for this set is a donor aged 40 or older with multiple myeloma.

This clonotype was detected many times. The rearrangement uses TRBV7-2 and TRBJ2-3; a possible D gene is TRBD2 (6 bases). Between the trimmed V and J ends, which lost 5 bases and 8 bases, there was a span of 11 bases. This CDR3 comprises 12 residues. CDR1 is SGHTA and CDR2 is FQGNSA in the germline V gene. CDR3 residues: CASSPTGSTQYF. DNA of the CDR3: TGTGCCAGCAGCCCCACCGGGAGTACGCAGTATTTT. The full variable domain, completed using reference TRBV7-2 and TRBJ2-3, is GAGVSQSPSNKVTEKGKDVELRCDPISGHTALYWYRQSLGQGLEFLIYFQGNSAPDKSGLPSDRFSAERTGGSVSTLTIQRTQQEDSAVYLCASSPTGSTQYFGPGTRLTVL.

There are many counts of this clonotype. This chain connects TRBV28 to TRBJ2-1; 7 bases are shared with TRBD2. The CDR3 totals 15 residues. V lost 2 bases to trimming and J lost 4 bases; unmatched junction nucleotides: 5. In germline, CDR1 is MDHEN, CDR2 SYDVKM. The CDR3 here is CASSLASGKYNEQFF. CDR3 nucleotides: TGTGCCAGCAGTTTAGCGAGCGGGAAATACAATGAGCAGTTCTTC.

This clonotype was observed at least ten times. The chain carries TRBV10-3 and TRBJ2-1; TRBD2 aligns across 12 bases. Trimming removed 4 bases from V and 1 base from J; junction bases left unmatched: 8. Germline V gene lookup returns CDR1 ENHRY and CDR2 SYGVKD. This CDR3 contains 18 residues. The CDR3 region is CAISGASGRGGSYNEQFF. The CDR3 DNA reads as TGTGCCATCAGTGGGGCTAGCGGGAGGGGAGGGTCCTACAATGAGCAGTTCTTC.

This clonotype showed up many times. The CDR3 region is CSVRPGQGALADTQYF. In nucleotides, the CDR3 is TGCAGCGTTCGCCCAGGACAGGGGGCCCTGGCAGATACGCAGTATTTT. This chain links TRBV29-1 with TRBJ2-3; 11 bases match TRBD1. This CDR3 has 16 amino acids. The V gene's germline CDR1 is SQVTM and CDR2 ANQGSEA. Unmatched junction bases numbered 11, after V lost 5 bases and J lost 4 bases.

This clonotype was detected ten times or more. The V call is TRBV6-2 or TRBV6-3, the J call TRBJ2-6; no reliable D call. The CDR3 consists of 15 residues. V dropped 6 bases and J dropped 0 bases, with 9 bases sitting between them. The germline V gene encodes CDR1 MNHEY and CDR2 SVGEGT. CDR3 sequence (DNA): TGTGCCAGCAGCTCGCGGAGCTCTGGGGCCAACGTCCTGACTTTC. Residues: CASSSRSSGANVLTF.

This clonotype was recorded at least ten times. The genes are TRBV29-1 and TRBJ2-1, with D possibly TRBD2 on 5 matching bases. CDR1 is SQVTM and CDR2 is ANQGSEA in the germline V gene. The CDR3 runs 14 residues. The V and J ends lost 3 bases and 0 bases respectively, with 9 bases between them. CDR3 sequence: CSVDGGSSYNEQFF. The CDR3 region has the DNA TGCAGCGTTGATGGAGGTAGCTCCTACAATGAGCAGTTCTTC.

This clonotype was counted at least ten times. The chain has TRBV7-9 and TRBJ2-1, with D unclear. Germline CDR1 reads SEHNR; CDR2 reads FQNEAQ (reference sequence). This CDR3 is built from 15 residues. Trimming cost V 5 bases and J 4 bases, with 15 bases left between them. The CDR3 sequence: CASSRRVPSYNEQFF. In DNA, the CDR3 is TGTGCCAGCAGCCGAAGGGTTCCCTCGTACAATGAGCAGTTCTTC. Full variable domain (remainder filled in from reference TRBV7-9 and TRBJ2-1): DTGVSQNPRHKITKRGQNVTFRCDPISEHNRLYWYRQTLGQGPEFLTYFQNEAQLEKSRLLSDRFSAERPKGSFSTLEIQRTEQGDSAMYLCASSRRVPSYNEQFFGPGTRLTVL.

This clonotype has ten or more counts. The rearrangement links TRBV28 to TRBJ1-2; no clear D gene. The CDR3 loop spans 11 amino acids. The germline V gene has CDR1 MDHEN and CDR2 SYDVKM. V lost 9 bases to trimming and J lost 5 bases, with 10 bases between them. This CDR3 is CASQSGYGYTF. The CDR3, as DNA: TGTGCCAGTCAATCCGGTTATGGCTACACCTTC.

At least ten counts were recorded for this clonotype. The chain joins TRBV4-3 to TRBJ2-3, with TRBD2 matching over 9 bases. The CDR3 loop spans 16 amino acids. Germline CDR1 is LGHNA and CDR2 is YSLEER. V lost 2 bases to trimming and J lost 3 bases; unmatched junction nucleotides: 6. CDR3 sequence (DNA): TGCGCCAGCAGCCAATTAGCGGGAGTAGGGACAGATACGCAGTATTTT. This translates into CASSQLAGVGTDTQYF.

This clonotype has at least ten counts. The chain recombines TRBV20-1 with TRBJ2-7; 10 bases are a match to TRBD1. From germline, CDR1 is DFQATT and CDR2 SNEGSKA (reference sequence). This CDR3 is 15 amino acids long. The junction had 4 bases not matched to a gene; V was cut back by 0 bases and J by 2 bases. The CDR3 loop is CSARDPGQGAYEQYF. CDR3 bases: TGCAGTGCTAGAGATCCTGGACAGGGGGCCTACGAGCAGTACTTC.

The sample holds many counts of this clonotype. The chain recombines TRBV19 with TRBJ2-2, with D perhaps TRBD1 or TRBD2 (5 bases each). The germline gives CDR1 LNHDA, CDR2 SQIVND (reference sequence). V shed 7 bases and J shed 3 bases, with 15 bases lying between them. The CDR3 covers 15 residues. The CDR3 reads CASTLGEFHTGELFF. CDR3 nucleotide sequence: TGTGCCAGTACTTTAGGGGAGTTTCACACCGGGGAGCTGTTTTTT.